This T cell receptor beta chain was identified in a study of PD-1 blockade in classical Hodgkin lymphoma. Notes on this clone: As yet, its antigen is unknown.

The V gene's germline CDR1 is ENHRY and CDR2 SYGVKD. With V trimmed by 9 bases and J by 1 base, 7 bases remained unmatched. This CDR3 is built from 15 residues. Study-wide findings and caveats: Differences between repertoires have undefined causes, possibly disease activity or prior therapy. Baseline diversity resembling that of newly diagnosed patients was seen in complete responders. A significant rise in TCR diversity was seen by C4D1 for CD4+ cells but not for CD8+ cells. Baseline TCR diversity was reportedly lower in newly diagnosed patients than healthy donors.

Time point in this sample: cycle 4 day 1 (C4D1), after five to seven weeks of nivolumab. Relapse was seen in all patients after autologous stem cell transplantation, and brentuximab vedotin exposure was variable. Libraries were prepared by immunoSEQ multiplex PCR; TCRdb keeps only in-frame clonotypes and omits some of them. The sample lists roughly 36,000 clones; 77% were seen once. The chain couples TRBV10-3 to TRBJ2-2, with TRBD1 matching over 8 bases. The TCR originated in a human donor with classical Hodgkin lymphoma. The sample in question was peripheral blood mononuclear cells (PBMCs), obtained before the fourth cycle of nivolumab. DNA for the CDR3: TGTGCCATTCCGACCGGGACAGGGAACACCGGGGAGCTGTTTTTT. As protein: CAIPTGTGNTGELFF.